This TCR beta chain was captured in a study of breast tumors, draining lymph nodes, adjacent tissues. Broader study findings: Luminal-like breast cancer showed significantly higher tumor–nontumor repertoire similarity than basal-like. The data were judged consistent with most tumor T cells coming from lymph node and expanding in tumor.

This clonotype was seen at least ten times. Its antigen is currently unknown. Germline CDR1 reads MNHEY; CDR2 reads SVGEGT. V shed 4 bases, J shed 4 bases, and the junction held 3 bases outside the gene matches. This CDR3 contains 15 residues. Each CDR3 protein gets one entry after TCRdb re-called the multiplex PCR reads with MiXCR. The sample gives some 150,000 distinct CDR3 sequences, about 22% of which show up once; around 2.7% is in the top ten. Axillary draining lymph nodes of breast cancer patients supplied the node samples. The rearrangement joins TRBV6-2 or TRBV6-3 to TRBJ2-1; 11 bases are shared with TRBD1. This TCR was sampled from a female donor with breast cancer. Some clones in this sample may be carry-over from other donors' samples. The sequenced material came from axillary lymph node tissue. The CDR3, as DNA: TGTGCCAGCAGTTGGGACAGGGGGTTATACAATGAGCAGTTCTTC. Protein sequence: CASSWDRGLYNEQFF.